The entry below gives a single TCR beta chain sequence along with its context. Its specificity is not known. The sample belongs to a study of response to subunit inactivated influenza vaccine. Germline-derived CDR1 and CDR2 are KGHSH and LQKENI. Trimming removed 5 bases from V and 2 bases from J; junction bases left unmatched: 3. There are 16 residues in the CDR3. TCRdb fed the RT-PCR reads into MiXCR, producing one record per CDR3 protein. Seen here are hundreds of thousands of distinct CDR3 sequences, 12% observed once, and the top ten hold approximately 10%. Study results and caveats: Each seasonal influenza vaccination recruits few new T cells, the authors suggested.

The specimen was PBMCs from blood, collected on the day of vaccination. This chain uses TRBV18 with TRBJ2-6; 10 bases line up with TRBD2. This TCR came from a man aged 50-59 years who received an inactivated influenza vaccine. In DNA form, the CDR3 reads TGTGCCAGCTCATCCCTAGCGGGGGCTGGGGCCAACGTCCTGACTTTC. This sequence encodes CASSSLAGAGANVLTF.